The entry below gives a single TCR beta chain sequence along with its context. There is no known antigen for this receptor. Per-base quality was not reported, and no clone a single base away is much larger than it. Using the deep immunoSEQ assay, multiplex PCR amplified TCR CDR3 regions from genomic DNA. Extracted genomic DNA from each cell subset was distributed evenly across all wells of several immunoSEQ 96-well plates, and each plate was treated as a replicate. For sorted subsets, roughly 200 ng of genomic DNA, equivalent to roughly 30,000 T cell genomes, went into each replicate PCR. The purified libraries were quantified using a Qubit 3.0 fluorometer, sized with a Bioanalyzer 2100, and then quantified again using the KAPA Library Quantification kit. A separate single-read 150-cycle Illumina NextSeq 550 flow cell was used to sequence each immunoSEQ 96-well plate. Per the original workflow: Because only junctional sequences without quality scores were contained in the immunoSEQ output, filtering matching that applied to full-length reads could not be performed. Sequences were annotated with PyIR, a Python wrapper for IgBLAST v1.9, and V/J genes and CDR3 were assigned using IMGT germline references. Reads with weak V/J assignments (E-value above 1e-6), missing CDR3, stop codons, out-of-frame junctions, or ambiguous translated residues were removed. V3J clonotypes were defined as sequences sharing an identical inferred V gene, J gene, and CDR3 amino acid sequence. To compute the percentage overlap between repertoires, the number of shared unique clonotypes was divided by the size of the smaller repertoire. RTK rarefaction, the Chao1 estimator, and Recon v2.1 estimates of unobserved clonotypes were used to assess repertoire richness. Generation probabilities were computed with OLGA for all TCRbeta clonotypes obtained by the gDNA method from several donors. Not all clones reach the TCRdb copy of this immuneACCESS table, which keeps in-frame sequences only. Checked studies attribute under half of the gap to unresolved V genes and leave the rest unexplained. The V and J calls and the clone size are those of that table, but D and trimming were determined from the DNA. In this sample the table shows a few hundred thousand clones, roughly 97% of which occur a single time. About 0.057% of the sample is held by the ten biggest clonotypes.

The sample originates from a study of shared clonotypes between healthy human individuals (dated by TCRdb to 2018 to 2021). Describing the broader study: Two women and a few men aged 18 to 49 years were included in the cohort. For each donor, CD4 naive and CD4 memory were each given three plates, CD8 naive was given two plates, and CD8 memory was given one plate. The study deeply sequenced blood TCR repertoires of about five healthy adults to estimate repertoire size and the extent of clonotype sharing between individuals. To increase sequencing depth and limit assay-specific biases, different laboratories used diverse techniques to prepare libraries and sequence TCR repertoires. Between about 0.9 and 10 billion PBMCs per donor were obtained by leukapheresis.

Healthy HIV-negative adults with no recently reported acute infections or vaccinations were included as donors. Only Caucasian adults living in Nashville, Tennessee, USA were represented among the donors. CD4+ T cells were enriched through magnetic negative selection, after which naive cells were positively selected on CD45RA and the remaining negative fraction served as the memory subset. After blood collection by leukapheresis, PBMCs were isolated using Ficoll-Histopaque density gradient centrifugation and then cryopreserved in the vapor phase of liquid nitrogen. Analytical flow cytometry was used to check the purity and quantity of every magnetically sorted T cell population. From each sorted fraction, genomic DNA was isolated and quantified by UV absorbance on a Nanodrop 2000c. General study outcomes and caveats: Even with the large sequencing depth, rarefaction of the sorted-subset datasets indicated that sequencing was incomplete. Roughly 5% of naive CD4, 3.5% of naive CD8, about 2.5% of memory CD4, and 0.4% of memory CD8 clonotypes were shared across a few donors. Pairwise subsampling led to the expectation that sequencing depth would affect the degree of clonotype sharing among donors. Sampling was limited to blood, and TCR repertoires in tissue likely differ from TCR repertoires in blood. Higher generation probabilities were observed for clonotypes shared by all four sorted-subset donors than for non-shared clonotypes. The genetic and exposure-history diversity represented was limited by the small number of donors. Estimated clonotype richness was generally larger for naive than for memory subsets.

From the cysteine through the phenylalanine, the CDR3 covers 15 amino acids. Of the read, only the CDR3 DNA is kept; its 45 bases are in frame from base 1. Trimming takes 10 bases from V and 6 bases from J, and the germline ends sit 21 bases apart. From a lookup of the germline V gene, CDR1 and CDR2 are MDHEN and SYDVKM. The sequencing input was naive CD4+ T cells sorted from blood. Taken with the paper, the label for cell subset or site translates to: CD45RA+ positively selected. The rearrangement combines TRBV28 with TRBJ2-2; TRBD2 could be the D gene, as 6 bases match. This clonotype originated in a woman aged 25 to 39 in good health. The DNA reads TGTGCCACCACCGGCGGGTGGTTAGCGGCCGGGGAGCTGTTTTTT. Its amino acids are CATTGGWLAAGELFF.